This entry features one T cell receptor (beta chain) sequence. Its antigen is as yet unknown. PCR amplification relied on 60 Vbeta primers (plus 13 Jbeta primers). Generated by immunoSEQ multiplex PCR, the TCRdb table keeps only in-frame clones and is missing some. The table has around 150,000 clones, approximately 70% seen once. The sample originates from a study of cytomegalovirus exposure and HLA in healthy donors. Study-level background: Earlier sequencing of 150 million to 200 million T cells yielded 95 million to 120 million unique TCR beta sequences. Study observations and caveats: The authors later found most CMV-associated TCR beta chains appeared HLA-restricted. Most subjects' HLA-A and HLA-B alleles were reportedly predicted from TCR beta sequences. Whilst most TCR sequences proved rare, a subset of public TCRs occurred across many donors.

Germline V gene lookup returns CDR1 SGHRS and CDR2 YFSETQ. The V gene end was trimmed by 0 bases and the J gene end by 2 bases; junction bases not matched to a gene: 5. The CDR3 extends over 16 amino acids. The V call is TRBV5-1, the J call TRBJ2-7, with 10 bases that match TRBD1. Sample: PBMCs. The clonotype comes from a man in his forties in good health and CMV-seropositive. The CDR3 reads CASSLEGQGSPYEQYF. The DNA of the CDR3 is TGCGCCAGCAGCTTGGAGGGACAGGGGAGTCCCTACGAGCAGTACTTC.